This T cell receptor (beta chain) stems from a study of identifying expanded T cells in peripheral blood. During the collection period, no donor immune events like infections were recorded. For this clone: Its cognate antigen is unknown.

The data were produced by immunoSEQ multiplex PCR, yet TCRdb's version contains in-frame clones alone and is incomplete. Here the sample spans approximately 100,000 clones, 87% being singletons. Germline V gene sequence: CDR1 LNHDA, CDR2 SQIVND (reference sequence). The CDR3 loop spans 12 amino acids. V was trimmed by 5 bases and J by 8 bases, leaving 10 bases between them. General study points: Technical replicates showed about 1.1 changed clones; about 2 weeks 15 to 20; four weeks 19.

This chain joins TRBV19 and TRBJ1-5; D gene unclear. The origin of this receptor is a person between 18 and 70 years old in good health. The specimen sequenced was blood. The CDR3: CASSPADKPQHF. CDR3 DNA sequence: TGTGCCAGTAGTCCCGCTGACAAGCCCCAGCATTTT. The whole variable domain, remainder taken from reference TRBV19 and TRBJ1-5, is DGGITQSPKYLFRKEGQNVTLSCEQNLNHDAMYWYRQDPGQGLRLIYYSQIVNDFQKGDIAEGYSVSREKKESFPLTVTSAQKNPTAFYLCASSPADKPQHFGDGTRLSIL.